This TCR beta chain was retrieved from a study of OX40 agonist ivuxolimab in advanced cancers. Study background: Patients' therapy was ivuxolimab, an antibody that acts as an agonist of OX40 (CD134). Participants could have had prior anti-PD-1, anti-PD-L1 or anti-CTLA-4 therapy, and around 40% had some. Study-wide results and limits: Patients with a partial response at 0.1-3.0 mg/kg had among the lowest clonal expansion. Expanded clones were, on average, more numerous in CD8+ T cells than in CD4+.

Sequenced by immunoSEQ multiplex PCR; TCRdb stores in-frame clones only, minus some. This table holds about 40,000 clones, 86% found once. Germline CDR1 MNHEY, CDR2 SVGAGI. Trimming stripped 4 bases from V and 1 base from J, with 11 bases between. This CDR3 contains 15 residues. The table lists this clone with a count of one. As yet, its antigen is unknown. The sample in question was CD4+ or CD8+ T cells sorted from blood, obtained in a trial of the OX40 agonist ivuxolimab. This receptor was obtained from an adult with an advanced solid tumor such as melanoma, head and neck, liver or kidney cancer. This chain joins TRBV6-5 and TRBJ2-1; D is perhaps TRBD1 (6 bases). CDR3 sequence: CASSSTGSSYNEQFF. CDR3 DNA sequence: TGTGCCAGCAGTTCGACAGGTTCGTCCTACAATGAGCAGTTCTTC.